This TCR beta chain was identified in a study of blood T cell repertoires in COVID-19. Overall study: Spain, Italy and the United States supplied samples that represented acute and convalescent COVID-19.

Clones were sequenced by immunoSEQ multiplex PCR, and TCRdb holds only the in-frame ones, with some missing. The sample holds 150,000 or so clones, roughly 93% seen once. There are a few counts of this clone. The germline V gene encodes CDR1 MGHDK and CDR2 SYGVNS. The CDR3 sequence is 12 residues long. V dropped 3 bases and J dropped 8 bases, with 8 bases sitting between them. Sequenced input: peripheral blood. The chain links TRBV25-1 to TRBJ1-3; D unclear. This sequence originates from a man between 18 and 29 years old with acute or convalescent COVID-19. CDR3 protein: CASSDYRDTIYF. In nucleotides, the CDR3 is TGTGCCAGCAGTGATTACCGGGACACCATATATTTT.